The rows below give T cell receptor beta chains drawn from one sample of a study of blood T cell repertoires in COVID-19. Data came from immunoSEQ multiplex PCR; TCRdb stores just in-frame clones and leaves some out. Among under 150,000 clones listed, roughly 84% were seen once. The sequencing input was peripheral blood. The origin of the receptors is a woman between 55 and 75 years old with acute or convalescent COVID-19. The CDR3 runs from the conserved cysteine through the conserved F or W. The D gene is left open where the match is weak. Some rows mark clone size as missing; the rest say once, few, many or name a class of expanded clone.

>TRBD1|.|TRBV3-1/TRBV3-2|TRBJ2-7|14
CASSQGTGRIEQYF
TGTGCCAGCAGCCAAGGGACAGGGAGGATCGAGCAGTACTTC
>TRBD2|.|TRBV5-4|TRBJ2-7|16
CASSLGGLAGEEEQYF
TGTGCCAGCAGCTTGGGGGGACTCGCGGGGGAAGAGGAGCAGTACTTC
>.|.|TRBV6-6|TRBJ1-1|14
CASSSWDLNTEAFF
TGTGCCAGCAGTTCTTGGGACTTGAACACTGAAGCTTTCTTT
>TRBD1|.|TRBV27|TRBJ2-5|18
CASSYPRGQGGDQETQYF
TGTGCCAGCAGTTACCCCCGCGGACAGGGGGGAGATCAAGAGACCCAGTACTTC
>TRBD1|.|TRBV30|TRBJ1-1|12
CAWSPGGTEAFF
TGTGCCTGGAGTCCAGGGGGAACCGAAGCTTTCTTT
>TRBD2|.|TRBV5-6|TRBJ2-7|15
CASSLVAGVGYEQYF
TGTGCCAGCAGCCTAGTAGCGGGAGTTGGGTACGAGCAGTACTTC
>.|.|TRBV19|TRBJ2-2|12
CSSRSNAGELFF
TGCTCTTCTCGGTCGAACGCCGGGGAGCTGTTTTTT
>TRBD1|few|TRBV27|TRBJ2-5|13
CASSGQGIETQYF
TGTGCCAGCAGTGGACAGGGGATAGAGACCCAGTACTTC
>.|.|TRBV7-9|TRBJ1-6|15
CASSSETDRSSPLHF
TGTGCCAGCAGCTCGGAGACAGACAGGTCTTCACCCCTCCACTTT
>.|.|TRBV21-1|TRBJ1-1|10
CASRKTGAFF
TGTGCCAGCAGGAAGACTGGAGCTTTCTTT
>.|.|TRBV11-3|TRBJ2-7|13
CASSSRDTYEQYF
TGTGCCAGCAGCTCAAGGGACACTTACGAGCAGTACTTC
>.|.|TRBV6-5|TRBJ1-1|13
CASSYSIAGKAFF
TGTGCCAGCAGTTACTCGATAGCAGGGAAAGCTTTCTTT
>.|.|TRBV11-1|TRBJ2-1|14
CASSFDHGGNEQFF
TGTGCCAGCAGCTTCGATCACGGGGGAAATGAGCAGTTCTTC
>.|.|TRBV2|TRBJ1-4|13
CASSEQGGEKLFF
TGTGCCAGCAGTGAACAGGGAGGAGAAAAACTGTTTTTT
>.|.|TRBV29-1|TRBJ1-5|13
CSTGEEVNQPQHF
TGCAGCACCGGGGAGGAGGTCAATCAGCCCCAGCATTTT
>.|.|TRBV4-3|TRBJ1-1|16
CASSQVLRSGRTEAFF
TGCGCCAGCAGCCAAGTACTTAGGTCGGGGAGGACTGAAGCTTTCTTT
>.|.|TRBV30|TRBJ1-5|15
CAWSVAGRSNQPQHF
TGTGCCTGGAGTGTAGCGGGGAGAAGCAATCAGCCCCAGCATTTT
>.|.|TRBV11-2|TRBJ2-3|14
CASSQPGQQDTQYF
TGTGCCAGCAGCCAACCGGGACAACAAGATACGCAGTATTTT
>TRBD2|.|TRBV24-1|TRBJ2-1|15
CATSDPAGLYNEQFF
TGTGCCACCAGTGATCCAGCGGGACTTTACAATGAGCAGTTCTTC
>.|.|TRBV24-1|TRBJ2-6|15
CATSEAGAGANVLTF
TGTGCCACCAGTGAAGCAGGGGCGGGGGCCAACGTCCTGACTTTC
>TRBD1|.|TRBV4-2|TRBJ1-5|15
CASSQGQGAWQPQHF
TGTGCCAGCAGCCAAGGGCAGGGGGCCTGGCAGCCCCAGCATTTT
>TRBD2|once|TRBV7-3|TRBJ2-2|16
CASSSGLAGGSGELFF
TGTGCCAGCAGCTCTGGACTAGCGGGAGGTTCCGGGGAGCTGTTTTTT
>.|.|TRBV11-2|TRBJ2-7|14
CASSLGTVTYEQYF
TGTGCCAGCAGCTTAGGGACAGTTACCTACGAGCAGTACTTC
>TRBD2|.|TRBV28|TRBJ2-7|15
CASSTPTSAAYEQYF
TGTGCCAGCAGCACCCCCACTAGCGCCGCCTACGAGCAGTACTTC
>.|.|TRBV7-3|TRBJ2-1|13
CASSLSPDNEQFF
TGTGCCAGCAGCTTATCTCCGGACAATGAGCAGTTCTTC
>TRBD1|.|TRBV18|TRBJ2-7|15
CASSPVGDSSYEQYF
TGTGCCAGCTCACCAGTGGGGGACAGCTCCTACGAGCAGTACTTC
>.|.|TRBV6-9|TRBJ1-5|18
CASSYCGAATLGNQPQHF
TGTGCCAGCAGTTATTGCGGGGCGGCTACGCTAGGCAATCAGCCCCAGCATTTT
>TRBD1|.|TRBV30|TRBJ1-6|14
CAWSAGTANSPLHF
TGTGCCTGGAGTGCCGGGACAGCTAATTCACCCCTCCACTTT
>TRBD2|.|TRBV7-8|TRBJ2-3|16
CASSLGLAGDTDTQYF
TGTGCCAGCAGCTTAGGGCTAGCGGGAGATACAGATACGCAGTATTTT
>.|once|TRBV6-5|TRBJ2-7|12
CASTVSSYEQYF
TGTGCCAGCACGGTTAGCTCCTACGAGCAGTACTTC
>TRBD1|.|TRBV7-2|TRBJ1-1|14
CASSFGQGGTEAFF
TGTGCCAGCAGCTTTGGACAGGGGGGGACTGAAGCTTTCTTT
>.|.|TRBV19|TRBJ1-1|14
CASKARSTNTEAFF
TGTGCCAGTAAAGCTAGATCAACGAACACTGAAGCTTTCTTT
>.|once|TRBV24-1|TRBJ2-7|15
CATSDPGGGTYEQYF
TGTGCCACCAGTGACCCGGGTGGGGGGACCTACGAGCAGTACTTC
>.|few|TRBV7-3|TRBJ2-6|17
CASSPRLVGTGANVLTF
TGTGCCAGCAGCCCGAGACTAGTGGGGACTGGGGCCAACGTCCTGACTTTC
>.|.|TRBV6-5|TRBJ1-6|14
CASSYLGGDSPLHF
TGTGCCAGCAGTTATCTCGGGGGTGACTCACCCCTCCACTTT
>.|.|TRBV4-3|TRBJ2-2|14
CASSQDEYTGELFF
TGCGCCAGCAGCCAAGATGAGTACACCGGGGAGCTGTTTTTT
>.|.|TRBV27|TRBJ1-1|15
CASSATGLLNTEAFF
TGTGCCAGCAGTGCCACGGGACTCCTGAACACTGAAGCTTTCTTT
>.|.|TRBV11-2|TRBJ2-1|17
CASSSISSGGAYNEQFF
TGTGCCAGCAGCTCAATCAGTAGCGGAGGGGCCTACAATGAGCAGTTCTTC
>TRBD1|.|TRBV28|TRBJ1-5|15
CASSPTGTSNQPQHF
TGTGCCAGCAGTCCGACAGGGACAAGCAATCAGCCCCAGCATTTT
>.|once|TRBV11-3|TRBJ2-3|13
CASSSRGTDTQYF
TGTGCCAGCAGCTCCCGGGGCACAGATACGCAGTATTTT
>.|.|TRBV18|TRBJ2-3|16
CASSPPVGGGTDTQYF
TGTGCCAGCTCACCACCGGTGGGGGGAGGCACAGATACGCAGTATTTT